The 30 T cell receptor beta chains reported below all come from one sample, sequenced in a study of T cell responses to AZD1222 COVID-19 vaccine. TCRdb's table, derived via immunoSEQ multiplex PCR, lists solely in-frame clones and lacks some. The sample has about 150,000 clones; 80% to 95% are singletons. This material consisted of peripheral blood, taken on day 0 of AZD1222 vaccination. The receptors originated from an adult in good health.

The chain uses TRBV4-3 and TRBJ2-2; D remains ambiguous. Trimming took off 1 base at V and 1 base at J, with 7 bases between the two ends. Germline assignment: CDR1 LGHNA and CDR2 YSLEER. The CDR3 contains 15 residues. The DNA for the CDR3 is TGCGCCAGCAGCCAAGGACGGGTGAACACCGGGGAGCTGTTTTTT. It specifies CASSQGRVNTGELFF.

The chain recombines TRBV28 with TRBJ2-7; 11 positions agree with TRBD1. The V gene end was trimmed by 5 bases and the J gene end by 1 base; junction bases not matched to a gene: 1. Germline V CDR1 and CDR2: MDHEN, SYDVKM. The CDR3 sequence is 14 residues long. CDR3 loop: CASSGQGASYEQYF. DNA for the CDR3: TGTGCCAGCAGTGGACAGGGGGCGTCCTACGAGCAGTACTTC.

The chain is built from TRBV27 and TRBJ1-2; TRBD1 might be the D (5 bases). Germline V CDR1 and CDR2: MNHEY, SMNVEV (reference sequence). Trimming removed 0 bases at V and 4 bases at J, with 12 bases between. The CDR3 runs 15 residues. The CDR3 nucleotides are TGTGCCAGCAGTTTATCCTCCAGGGAAGGCTATGGCTACACCTTC. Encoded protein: CASSLSSREGYGYTF.

CDR3 nucleotide sequence: TGTGCAAGTCGCCCAGCGGGGGCCCTCAAAAACATTCAGTACTTC. Translated: CASRPAGALKNIQYF. The chain is built from TRBV12-2 and TRBJ2-4; the DNA was not compared with TRBD2, the D call given in the table. TRBV12-2 is designated a pseudogene. The CDR3 sequence is 15 residues long.

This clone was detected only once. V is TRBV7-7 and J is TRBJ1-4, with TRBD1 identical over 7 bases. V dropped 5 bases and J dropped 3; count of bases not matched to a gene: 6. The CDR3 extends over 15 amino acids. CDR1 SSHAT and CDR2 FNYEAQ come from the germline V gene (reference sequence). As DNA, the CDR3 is TGTGCCAGCAGCCCCACAGGGGTAGCTAATGAAAAACTGTTTTTT. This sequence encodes CASSPTGVANEKLFF.

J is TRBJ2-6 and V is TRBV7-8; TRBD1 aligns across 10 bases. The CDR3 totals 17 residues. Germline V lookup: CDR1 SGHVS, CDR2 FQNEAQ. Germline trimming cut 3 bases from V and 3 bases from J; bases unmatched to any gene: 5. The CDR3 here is CASSLRQGASGANVLTF. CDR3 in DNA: TGTGCCAGCAGCTTGAGACAGGGGGCAAGTGGGGCCAACGTCCTGACTTTC.

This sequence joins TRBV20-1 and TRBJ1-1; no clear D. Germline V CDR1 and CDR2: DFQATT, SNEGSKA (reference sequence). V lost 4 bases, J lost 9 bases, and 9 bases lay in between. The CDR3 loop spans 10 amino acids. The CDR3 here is CSAKDIQAFF. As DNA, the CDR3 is TGCAGTGCTAAAGACATTCAAGCTTTCTTT.

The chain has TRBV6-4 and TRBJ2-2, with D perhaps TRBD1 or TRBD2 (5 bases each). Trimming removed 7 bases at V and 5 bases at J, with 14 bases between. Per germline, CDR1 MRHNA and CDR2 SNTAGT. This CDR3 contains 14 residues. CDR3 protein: CASTGTPGTGELFF. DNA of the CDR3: TGTGCCAGCACGGGGACCCCGGGTACCGGGGAGCTGTTTTTT.

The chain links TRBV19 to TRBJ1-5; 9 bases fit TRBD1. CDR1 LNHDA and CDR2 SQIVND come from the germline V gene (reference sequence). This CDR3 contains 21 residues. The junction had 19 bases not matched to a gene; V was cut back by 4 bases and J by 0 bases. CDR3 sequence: CASSRPLMTGGRMYSNQPQHF. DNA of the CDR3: TGTGCCAGTAGTAGACCACTCATGACAGGGGGACGCATGTATAGCAATCAGCCCCAGCATTTT.

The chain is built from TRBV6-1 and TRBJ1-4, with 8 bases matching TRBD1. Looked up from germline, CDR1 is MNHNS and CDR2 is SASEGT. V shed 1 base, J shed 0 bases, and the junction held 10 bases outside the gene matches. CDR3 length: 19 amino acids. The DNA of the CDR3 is TGTGCCAGCAGTGAAGTGGCCGCCAGGGGGCTTGCAACTAATGAAAAACTGTTTTTT. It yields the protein CASSEVAARGLATNEKLFF.

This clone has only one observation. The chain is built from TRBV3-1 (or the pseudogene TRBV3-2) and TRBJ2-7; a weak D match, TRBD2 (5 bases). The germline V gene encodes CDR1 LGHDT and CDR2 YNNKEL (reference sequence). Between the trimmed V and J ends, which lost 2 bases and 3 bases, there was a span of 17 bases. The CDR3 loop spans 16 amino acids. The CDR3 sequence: CASSQRDRLPFYEQYF. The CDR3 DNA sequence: TGTGCCAGCAGCCAACGGGATCGGCTCCCTTTCTACGAGCAGTACTTC.

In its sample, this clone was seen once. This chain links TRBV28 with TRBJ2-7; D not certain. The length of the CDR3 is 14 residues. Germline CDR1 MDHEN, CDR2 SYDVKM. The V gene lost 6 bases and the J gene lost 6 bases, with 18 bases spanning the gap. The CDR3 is CASSQAGEAGEQYF. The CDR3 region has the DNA TGTGCCAGCAGCCAAGCCGGCGAAGCTGGCGAGCAGTACTTC. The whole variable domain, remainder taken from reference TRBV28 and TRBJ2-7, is DVKVTQSSRYLVKRTGEKVFLECVQDMDHENMFWYRQDPGLGLRLIYFSYDVKMKEKGDIPEGYSVSREKKERFSLILESASTNQTSMYLCASSQAGEAGEQYFGPGTRLTVT.

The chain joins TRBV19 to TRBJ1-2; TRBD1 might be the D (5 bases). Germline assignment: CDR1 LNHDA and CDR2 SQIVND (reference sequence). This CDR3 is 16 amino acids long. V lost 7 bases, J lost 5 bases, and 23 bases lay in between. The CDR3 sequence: CASKRGNDLGPYGYTF. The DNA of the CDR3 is TGTGCCAGTAAAAGGGGAAACGACCTGGGACCATATGGCTACACCTTC.

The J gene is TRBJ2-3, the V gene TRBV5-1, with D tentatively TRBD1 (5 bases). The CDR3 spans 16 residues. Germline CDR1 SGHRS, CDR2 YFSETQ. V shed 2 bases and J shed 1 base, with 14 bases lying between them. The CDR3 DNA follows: TGCGCCAGCAGCTTATTCAGGGCTCTCGGCACAGATACGCAGTATTTT. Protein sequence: CASSLFRALGTDTQYF. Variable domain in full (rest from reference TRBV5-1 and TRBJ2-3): KAGVTQTPRYLIKTRGQQVTLSCSPISGHRSVSWYQQTPGQGLQFLFEYFSETQRNKGNFPGRFSGRQFSNSRSEMNVSTLELGDSALYLCASSLFRALGTDTQYFGPGTRLTVL.

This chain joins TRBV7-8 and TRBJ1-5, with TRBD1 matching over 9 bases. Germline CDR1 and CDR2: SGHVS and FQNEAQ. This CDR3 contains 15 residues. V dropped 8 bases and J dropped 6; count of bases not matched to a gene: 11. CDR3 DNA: TGTGCCAGCGGACAGGGGAGGGGGCCAGGTCAGCCCCAGCATTTT. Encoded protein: CASGQGRGPGQPQHF.

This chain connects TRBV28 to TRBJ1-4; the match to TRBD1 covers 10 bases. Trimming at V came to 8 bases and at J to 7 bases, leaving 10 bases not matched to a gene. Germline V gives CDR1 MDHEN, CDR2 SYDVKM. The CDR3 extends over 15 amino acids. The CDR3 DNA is TGTGCCAGCCTTCTCGGGGGACAGGGGATTGAAAAACTGTTTTTT. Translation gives CASLLGGQGIEKLFF.

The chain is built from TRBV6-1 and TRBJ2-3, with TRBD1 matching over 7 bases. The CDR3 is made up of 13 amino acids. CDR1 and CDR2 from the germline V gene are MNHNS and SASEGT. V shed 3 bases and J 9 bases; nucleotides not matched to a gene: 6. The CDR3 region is CASSDKGARTQYF. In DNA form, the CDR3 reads TGTGCCAGCAGTGATAAGGGGGCTCGGACGCAGTATTTT.

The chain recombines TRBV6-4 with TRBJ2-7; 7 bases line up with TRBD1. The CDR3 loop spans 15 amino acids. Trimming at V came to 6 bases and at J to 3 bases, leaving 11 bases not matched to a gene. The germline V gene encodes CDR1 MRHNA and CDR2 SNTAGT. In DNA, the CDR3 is TGTGCCAGCAGGACGACAGGGCCTCTCGGCTACGAGCAGTACTTC. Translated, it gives CASRTTGPLGYEQYF.

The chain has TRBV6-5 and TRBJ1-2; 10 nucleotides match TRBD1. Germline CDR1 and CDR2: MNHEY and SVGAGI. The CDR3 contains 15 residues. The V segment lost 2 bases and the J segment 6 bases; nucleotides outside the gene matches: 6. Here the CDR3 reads CASSYGRTGGDGYTF. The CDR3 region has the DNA TGTGCCAGCAGTTACGGACGGACAGGGGGTGATGGCTACACCTTC.

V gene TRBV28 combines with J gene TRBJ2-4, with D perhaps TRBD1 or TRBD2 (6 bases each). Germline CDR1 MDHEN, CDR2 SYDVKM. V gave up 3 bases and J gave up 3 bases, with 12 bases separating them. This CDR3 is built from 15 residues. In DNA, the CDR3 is TGTGCCAGCAGTTTTGGGGGGCACGTCAAAAACATTCAGTACTTC. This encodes CASSFGGHVKNIQYF.

CDR3 protein: CASSFRTSGKNEQFF. In nucleotides, the CDR3 is TGTGCCAGCAGTTTCCGGACTAGCGGGAAAAATGAGCAGTTCTTC. V and J are TRBV27 and TRBJ2-1, with 12 bases that match TRBD2. The CDR3 runs 15 residues. The V and J ends lost 3 bases and 7 bases, in that order; junction bases with no gene match: 4. Germline V CDR1 and CDR2: MNHEY, SMNVEV (reference sequence).

As DNA, the CDR3 is TGTGCCAGTAGTATGGGAAGGACCTACGAGCAGTACTTC. It specifies CASSMGRTYEQYF. The chain joins TRBV19 to TRBJ2-7; no definite D call. V was shortened by 3 bases and J by 2 bases, with 8 bases between the two germline ends. Germline loops: CDR1 LNHDA, CDR2 SQIVND (reference sequence). The CDR3 is made up of 13 amino acids.

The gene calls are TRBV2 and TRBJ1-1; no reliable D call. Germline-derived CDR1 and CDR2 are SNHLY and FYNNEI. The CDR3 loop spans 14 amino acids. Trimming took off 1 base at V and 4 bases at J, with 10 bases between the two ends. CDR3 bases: TGTGCCAGCAGTGAAGGTGTTGGGTTCACTGAAGCTTTCTTT. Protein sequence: CASSEGVGFTEAFF.

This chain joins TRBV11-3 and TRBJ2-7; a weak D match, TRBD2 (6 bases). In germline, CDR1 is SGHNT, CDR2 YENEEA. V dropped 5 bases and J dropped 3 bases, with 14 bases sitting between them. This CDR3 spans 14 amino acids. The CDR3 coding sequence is TGTGCCAGCAGCCCCGGTTCAGCGGGCTACGAGCAGTACTTC. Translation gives CASSPGSAGYEQYF.

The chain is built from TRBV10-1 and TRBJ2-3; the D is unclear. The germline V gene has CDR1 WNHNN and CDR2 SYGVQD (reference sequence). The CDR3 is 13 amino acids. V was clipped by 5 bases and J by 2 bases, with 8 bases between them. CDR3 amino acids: CASSRQPTDTQYF. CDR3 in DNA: TGCGCCAGCAGTAGACAACCCACAGATACGCAGTATTTT.

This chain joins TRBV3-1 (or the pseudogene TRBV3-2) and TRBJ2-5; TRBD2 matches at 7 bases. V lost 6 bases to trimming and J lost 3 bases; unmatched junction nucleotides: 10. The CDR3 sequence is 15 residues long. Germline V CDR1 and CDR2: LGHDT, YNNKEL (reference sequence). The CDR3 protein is CASRPNGRGKETQYF. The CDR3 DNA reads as TGTGCCAGCAGACCCAACGGGCGGGGGAAAGAGACCCAGTACTTC.

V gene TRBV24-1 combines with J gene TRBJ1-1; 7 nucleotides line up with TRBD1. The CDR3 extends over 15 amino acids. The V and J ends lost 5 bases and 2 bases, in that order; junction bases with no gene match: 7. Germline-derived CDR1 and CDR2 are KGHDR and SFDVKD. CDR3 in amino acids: CATSAPGQKNTEAFF. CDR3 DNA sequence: TGTGCCACCAGTGCCCCGGGACAGAAAAACACTGAAGCTTTCTTT.

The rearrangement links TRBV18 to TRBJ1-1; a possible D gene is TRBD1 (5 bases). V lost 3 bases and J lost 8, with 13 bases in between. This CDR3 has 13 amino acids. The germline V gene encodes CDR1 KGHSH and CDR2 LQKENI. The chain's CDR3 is CASSPPRAGEAFF. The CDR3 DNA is TGTGCCAGCTCACCCCCCAGGGCAGGGGAAGCTTTCTTT.

CDR3 DNA sequence: TGCGCCAGCAGCTTGGGAGCGGGGCGCTCTGGGGCCAACGTCCTGACTTTC. Amino acids: CASSLGAGRSGANVLTF. The chain links TRBV5-1 to TRBJ2-6, with TRBD2 matching 7 bases. V dropped 0 bases and J dropped 0; count of bases not matched to a gene: 3. The CDR3 has 17 amino acids. From germline, CDR1 is SGHRS and CDR2 YFSETQ.

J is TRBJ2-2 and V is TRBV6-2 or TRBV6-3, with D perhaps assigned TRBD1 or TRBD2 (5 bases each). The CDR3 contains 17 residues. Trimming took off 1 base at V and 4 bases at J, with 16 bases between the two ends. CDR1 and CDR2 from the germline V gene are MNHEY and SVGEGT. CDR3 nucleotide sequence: TGTGCCAGCAGTTACTTCAGCAGGGCGGGTGGCACCGGGGAGCTGTTTTTT. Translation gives CASSYFSRAGGTGELFF.